One and the same sample provided the 32 T cell receptor beta chains below, sequenced in a study of PD-L1 blockade in urothelial cancer. TCRdb keeps only in-frame clones here, not all; method: immunoSEQ multiplex PCR. The sample lists tens of thousands of clones; 87% were seen once. This sample comprised PBMCs, obtained around atezolizumab (anti-PD-L1) treatment. The receptors stem from a woman in her 70s with urothelial cancer.

Only a few counts were recorded for this clone. The gene calls are TRBV5-1 and TRBJ1-1; D is ambiguous. Between the trimmed V and J ends, which lost 4 bases and 1 base, there was a span of 11 bases. CDR1 is SGHRS and CDR2 is YFSETQ in the germline V gene. The CDR3 has 14 amino acids. The CDR3 is CASSATGRNTEAFF. CDR3 sequence (DNA): TGCGCCAGCAGCGCGACCGGGAGGAACACTGAAGCTTTCTTT.

The V call is TRBV5-1, the J call TRBJ1-1; TRBD1 is a possible D gene (5 bases). Per the germline V gene, CDR1 is SGHRS and CDR2 is YFSETQ. Trimming removed 5 bases from V and 0 bases from J, with 14 bases in between. The CDR3 totals 15 residues. The CDR3 region is CASSPSTRVNTEAFF. The CDR3 coding sequence is TGCGCCAGCAGTCCTTCCACCAGGGTGAACACTGAAGCTTTCTTT.

This sequence joins TRBV28 and TRBJ2-5; tentatively, D is TRBD2 (6 bases). Germline V gene sequence: CDR1 MDHEN, CDR2 SYDVKM. This CDR3 has 15 residues. Trimming left V 3 bases short and J 3 bases short, with 14 bases between. In DNA form, the CDR3 reads TGTGCCAGCAGTTTTTACGGGACTCCGAAAGAGACCCAGTACTTC. The encoded protein is CASSFYGTPKETQYF.

CDR3: CAISESGQVTSYEQYF. The CDR3, as DNA: TGTGCCATCAGTGAGTCTGGACAGGTAACCTCCTACGAGCAGTACTTC. The V gene is TRBV10-3, the J gene TRBJ2-7; TRBD1 matches 7 bases. The CDR3 is 16 amino acids. The J segment lost 0 bases and the V segment lost 0 bases, leaving 5 bases of the junction unmatched. Germline V lookup: CDR1 ENHRY, CDR2 SYGVKD.

The rearrangement joins TRBV11-2 to TRBJ2-7; possible D gene TRBD2, 6 bases. Trimming pared 1 base from V and 6 bases from J, leaving 13 bases between. The germline V gene encodes CDR1 SGHAT and CDR2 FQNNGV. The CDR3 has 14 residues. The CDR3 region is CASSLAAGSLEQYF. The CDR3 coding sequence is TGTGCCAGCAGCTTAGCGGCCGGGAGTCTCGAGCAGTACTTC.

This clone was seen once. V usage is TRBV5-3 and J usage is TRBJ1-5, with 8 bases aligning to TRBD1. TRBV5-3 has ORF status, its function being uncertain. J lost 4 bases, V lost 4 bases, and 16 bases had no gene match. The CDR3 has 18 residues. The CDR3 coding sequence is TGTGCCAGAAGCCTTATTAGGACAGGGAGAGGGGGGAATCAGCCCCAGCATTTT. Amino acid sequence: CARSLIRTGRGGNQPQHF.

The chain joins TRBV7-2 to TRBJ2-7, with a tentative D call TRBD1 (6 bases). The germline gives CDR1 SGHTA, CDR2 FQGNSA. The length of the CDR3 is 13 residues. Between the trimmed V and J ends, which lost 2 bases and 7 bases, there was a span of 12 bases. The CDR3 loop is CASSLTPGDEQYF. The CDR3 DNA reads TGTGCCAGCAGCTTAACTCCAGGGGATGAGCAGTACTTC.

The chain couples TRBV27 to TRBJ1-2, with D tentatively TRBD1 (6 bases). The CDR3 covers 15 residues. The germline V gene has CDR1 MNHEY and CDR2 SMNVEV (reference sequence). V was pared by 0 bases and J by 4 bases, with 12 bases between. The CDR3 reads CASSLSTGLSYGYTF. In DNA form, the CDR3 reads TGTGCCAGCAGTTTATCGACAGGACTCAGCTATGGCTACACCTTC.

The chain employs TRBV7-8 and TRBJ2-7; D gene ambiguous. This CDR3 is 13 amino acids long. Germline assignment: CDR1 SGHVS and CDR2 FQNEAQ. Trimming took off 2 bases at V and 6 bases at J, with 11 bases between the two ends. The CDR3: CASSLSPWAEQYF. CDR3 coding DNA: TGTGCCAGCAGCTTATCCCCATGGGCCGAGCAGTACTTC.

This clone was detected a few times. This rearrangement joins TRBV5-1 to TRBJ2-7; 9 nucleotides align to TRBD1. V trimming: 4 bases; J trimming: 4 bases; junction bases outside the gene matches: 6. The length of the CDR3 is 14 residues. In germline, CDR1 is SGHRS, CDR2 YFSETQ. As DNA, the CDR3 is TGCGCCAGCAGCCCGGACAGGGGACGGTACGAGCAGTACTTC. As protein: CASSPDRGRYEQYF.

The chain uses TRBV6-5 and TRBJ2-6, with D perhaps TRBD1 (5 bases). Trimming pared 8 bases from V and 1 base from J, leaving 9 bases between. The CDR3 runs to 14 residues. Germline V gene lookup returns CDR1 MNHEY and CDR2 SVGAGI. Here the CDR3 DNA reads TGTGCCAGCCATGACAGTTCTGGGGCCAACGTCCTGACTTTC. Its protein product is CASHDSSGANVLTF.

The chain couples TRBV5-1 to TRBJ2-7; a weak D match, TRBD2 (6 bases). The CDR3 has 16 amino acids. CDR1 SGHRS and CDR2 YFSETQ come from the germline V gene. The V gene lost 0 bases and the J gene lost 4 bases, with 17 bases spanning the gap. Here the CDR3 DNA reads TGCGCCAGCAGCTTGGATGGCGGGATCCGCGGATACGAGCAGTACTTC. Translating gives CASSLDGGIRGYEQYF.

The CDR3 nucleotides read TGTGCCAGCAGTTTGGTGTGGGGCGGCTATGGCTACACCTTC. This sequence encodes CASSLVWGGYGYTF. The gene calls are TRBV27 and TRBJ1-2; TRBD1 might be the D (5 bases). The V gene's germline CDR1 is MNHEY and CDR2 SMNVEV (reference sequence). The length of the CDR3 is 14 residues. Trimming stripped 3 bases from V and 4 bases from J, with 12 bases between.

The CDR3 DNA reads TGTGCCAGCAGTTTATTAGGGGGCCACTCCTACGAGCAGTACTTC. It encodes CASSLLGGHSYEQYF. The J gene is TRBJ2-7, the V gene TRBV27, with 7 bases lining up with TRBD1. Germline V gene data show CDR1 as MNHEY and CDR2 as SMNVEV (reference sequence). J gave up 0 bases and V 1 base, and 3 bases lay outside the gene matches. The CDR3 extends over 15 amino acids.

This rearrangement joins TRBV28 to TRBJ1-5; TRBD1 matches at 11 bases. This CDR3 region has 17 residues. The germline CDR1 and CDR2 sequences are MDHEN and SYDVKM. Trimming removed 8 bases from V and 2 bases from J; junction bases left unmatched: 11. CDR3 DNA: TGTGCCAGCGTACGGGACAGGGGGACATTTGGCAATCAGCCCCAGCATTTT. Amino acids: CASVRDRGTFGNQPQHF.

The chain is built from TRBV19 and TRBJ1-4; 9 bases align to TRBD1. With V trimmed by 10 bases and J by 7 bases, 7 bases remained unmatched. The CDR3 totals 13 residues. CDR1 is LNHDA, CDR2 SQIVND, per germline (reference sequence). The CDR3 loop reads CATTGTGIEKLFF. The CDR3 DNA follows: TGTGCCACTACCGGGACAGGGATTGAAAAACTGTTTTTT.

This clone appeared a few times. The CDR3 region has the DNA TGTGCCAGTAGTATTGACATCAACACTGAAGCTTTCTTT. Residues: CASSIDINTEAFF. V and J are TRBV19 and TRBJ1-1; no firm D call. Germline CDR1 and CDR2: LNHDA and SQIVND (reference sequence). The germline V and J ends were trimmed by 3 bases and 2 bases, with 7 bases remaining between them. The CDR3 is 13 amino acids.

The chain carries TRBV9 and TRBJ2-5; maybe TRBD2 (6 bases). V lost 3 bases and J 0 bases, leaving 15 bases between the germline ends. CDR3 length: 16 residues. Germline assignment: CDR1 SGDLS and CDR2 YYNGEE. CDR3 DNA: TGTGCCAGCAGCGATGAAGAACGGGGGTACCAAGAGACCCAGTACTTC. Its protein product is CASSDEERGYQETQYF.

This sequence joins TRBV29-1 and TRBJ2-5; maybe TRBD2 (5 bases). The CDR3 has 15 amino acids. Germline loops: CDR1 SQVTM, CDR2 ANQGSEA. Trimming shortened V by 0 bases and J by 0 bases, and 11 bases separated the two germline ends. CDR3 in DNA: TGCAGCGTTGAAGATCGGACGGGAAACCAAGAGACCCAGTACTTC. Its translation is CSVEDRTGNQETQYF.

The chain recombines TRBV18 with TRBJ2-5; TRBD2 might be the D (6 bases). Per germline, CDR1 KGHSH and CDR2 LQKENI. The CDR3 contains 14 residues. V was pared by 0 bases and J by 4 bases, with 9 bases between. The CDR3 here is CASSPPIGGETQYF. As DNA, the CDR3 is TGTGCCAGCTCACCACCGATCGGGGGAGAGACCCAGTACTTC.

The chain uses TRBV7-3 and TRBJ2-3; 7 nucleotides agree with TRBD1. V shed 5 bases and J 6 bases; nucleotides not matched to a gene: 8. The CDR3 covers 14 residues. Germline V gene lookup returns CDR1 SGHTA and CDR2 FQGTGA. CDR3 protein: CASSKGQLVDTQYF. The DNA for the CDR3 is TGTGCCAGCAGCAAGGGACAGCTGGTGGATACGCAGTATTTT.

This rearrangement joins TRBV28 to TRBJ2-7; D perhaps matches TRBD2 (5 bases). The CDR3 length is 15 residues. V gave up 7 bases and J gave up 2 bases, with 18 bases separating them. Germline loops: CDR1 MDHEN, CDR2 SYDVKM. CDR3 region: CASKLLFSGTYEQYF. Here the CDR3 DNA reads TGTGCCAGCAAACTCCTATTCTCCGGGACCTACGAGCAGTACTTC.

The J gene is TRBJ1-1, the V gene TRBV30; 10 positions agree with TRBD1. Per the germline V gene, CDR1 is GTSNPN and CDR2 is SVGIG (reference sequence). The CDR3 sequence is 12 residues long. V dropped 8 bases and J dropped 3; count of bases not matched to a gene: 3. CDR3 nucleotides: TGTGCCACGGACAGGGGGTACACTGAAGCTTTCTTT. It translates to CATDRGYTEAFF.

The chain combines TRBV13 with TRBJ2-7; 9 bases match TRBD1. Germline V gene sequence: CDR1 PRHDT, CDR2 FYEKMQ (reference sequence). CDR3 length equals 15 residues. J gave up 2 bases and V 4 bases, and 6 bases lay outside the gene matches. CDR3 coding DNA: TGTGCCAGCAGCTGGCGACAGGGGGGCGCCTACGAGCAGTACTTC. It is translated as CASSWRQGGAYEQYF.

The V and J genes are TRBV5-6 and TRBJ1-1, with no clear D. The CDR3 loop spans 11 amino acids. CDR1 SGHDT and CDR2 YYEEEE come from the germline V gene. The ends were cut back, 2 bases at V and 7 bases at J, with 6 bases in the middle. The CDR3 sequence is CASSFGLEAFF. For the CDR3, the DNA is TGTGCCAGCAGCTTTGGCCTTGAAGCTTTCTTT.

The chain employs TRBV4-1 and TRBJ1-2; TRBD1 matches at 10 bases. CDR1 is MGHRA, CDR2 YSYEKL, per germline. The CDR3 loop spans 16 amino acids. The junction had 8 bases not matched to a gene; V was cut back by 1 base and J by 6 bases. CDR3 protein: CASSQVGRGTGDGYTF. CDR3 nucleotide sequence: TGCGCCAGCAGCCAAGTGGGCCGGGGGACAGGGGATGGCTACACCTTC.

The chain recombines TRBV30 with TRBJ1-3; TRBD1 is a possible D gene (5 bases). The CDR3 covers 13 residues. CDR1 and CDR2 (germline): GTSNPN, SVGIG (reference sequence). V was pared by 4 bases and J by 8 bases, with 15 bases between. CDR3 sequence reads: CAWIRAGKYTIYF. The CDR3 region has the DNA TGTGCCTGGATCCGCGCAGGGAAATACACCATATATTTT.

The chain is built from TRBV6-5 and TRBJ1-4, with D unresolved. V lost 3 bases and J lost 7, with 9 bases in between. Germline assignment: CDR1 MNHEY and CDR2 SVGAGI. The length of the CDR3 is 13 residues. CDR3 sequence (DNA): TGTGCCAGCAGTTATAAGCTAATTGAAAAACTGTTTTTT. Its translation is CASSYKLIEKLFF.

This rearrangement joins TRBV5-1 to TRBJ2-5; 10 bases line up with TRBD2. The length of the CDR3 is 15 residues. Trimming removed 2 bases from V and 2 bases from J; junction bases left unmatched: 3. Germline CDR1 SGHRS, CDR2 YFSETQ. As DNA, the CDR3 is TGCGCCAGCAGCTTAGCGGGGGGGAAGCAAGAGACCCAGTACTTC. Amino acids: CASSLAGGKQETQYF.

The chain carries TRBV7-3 and TRBJ2-7; TRBD2 aligns across 9 bases. Germline-derived CDR1 and CDR2 are SGHTA and FQGTGA. The V gene end was trimmed by 6 bases and the J gene end by 6 bases; junction bases not matched to a gene: 12. The CDR3 has 15 amino acids. CDR3 in amino acids: CASSTAGGPILEQYF. CDR3 bases: TGTGCCAGCAGTACGGCGGGAGGGCCGATTCTCGAGCAGTACTTC.

The chain recombines TRBV5-1 with TRBJ2-2, with 9 bases aligning to TRBD1. This CDR3 is 15 amino acids long. The V gene's germline CDR1 is SGHRS and CDR2 YFSETQ. V shed 3 bases and J 4 bases; nucleotides not matched to a gene: 4. CDR3 in amino acids: CASSYRDRATGELFF. CDR3 sequence (DNA): TGCGCCAGCAGCTACCGGGACAGGGCCACCGGGGAGCTGTTTTTT.

V usage is TRBV10-3 and J usage is TRBJ2-3; TRBD1 is a possible D gene (6 bases). The CDR3 loop spans 16 amino acids. The V gene's germline CDR1 is ENHRY and CDR2 SYGVKD. V lost 6 bases, J lost 2 bases, and 18 bases lay in between. In nucleotides, the CDR3 is TGTGCCATCAGCCCAACAGGGCTGGGGAACACAGATACGCAGTATTTT. It encodes CAISPTGLGNTDTQYF.